This T cell receptor beta chain was captured in a study of long-term antiretroviral therapy in people with HIV. About the research overall: Samples from the earliest time points predate the 2015 immediate-ART recommendation by about a decade.

This clone was seen a single time. The antigen is not known. Samples were assayed with immunoSEQ v3.0 at survey level. Produced via immunoSEQ multiplex PCR; TCRdb's table is partial and in-frame only. In the table there are tens of thousands of clones, 75% to 90% of which are singletons. Study-level results: Blood dating 2004 to 2017 may reflect older ART regimens. Viral resistance, ART adherence and therapy changes all lacked available data. Diversity went up after ART and still fell short of transplant donor controls.

V shed 4 bases and J shed 0 bases, with 10 bases lying between them. Germline CDR1 reads MNHNS; CDR2 reads SASEGT. The CDR3 totals 15 residues. The origin of this receptor is a woman between 50 and 59 years old with HIV. Sequences were derived from unsorted PBMCs, sampled 3.1 years after starting antiretroviral therapy. The genes are TRBV6-1 and TRBJ1-3, with D unresolved. Here the CDR3 reads CASSVGGFSGNTIYF. The CDR3 nucleotides are TGTGCCAGCAGTGTGGGAGGATTCTCTGGAAACACCATATATTTT.